This T cell receptor (beta chain) was recorded in a study of cytomegalovirus exposure and HLA in healthy donors. General observations from the study: In a later analysis, CMV-associated beta chains were mostly HLA-associated, it appeared. In an earlier analysis, about 87% or about 30%: the productive usage of most TCR beta V segments.

Concerning this clone itself: Its antigen is still unknown.

In the PCR, 60 Vbeta and 13 Jbeta primers were used. Using immunoSEQ multiplex PCR, the repertoire was profiled, and TCRdb retains in-frame clones only, with some absent. Of some 200,000 clones in the sample, roughly 84% are singletons; the top ten hold approximately 0.23%. CDR1 is GTSNPN and CDR2 is SVGIG in the germline V gene (reference sequence). The CDR3 covers 17 residues. V was clipped by 3 bases and J by 4 bases; unmatched bases: 9. The source material was PBMCs. The TCR sequence derives from a girl in the first two years of life in good health and CMV-seronegative. The chain uses TRBV30 and TRBJ2-1; 13 nucleotides line up with TRBD2. The CDR3 region is CAWREYILAGGYNEQFF. In DNA, the CDR3 is TGTGCCTGGAGAGAATACATACTAGCGGGGGGGTACAATGAGCAGTTCTTC.